These 8 T cell receptor beta chains came from one sample sequenced in a study of blood T cell repertoires in COVID-19. Profiling relied on immunoSEQ multiplex PCR, and the TCRdb table lists in-frame clones only, not all of them. The data show 150,000 to 200,000 clones, 80% seen once. The sequenced sample consisted of peripheral blood. The receptor set was obtained from a man between 65 and 85 years old with active or convalescent COVID-19.

This chain links TRBV15 with TRBJ1-3; D unclear. Germline-derived CDR1 and CDR2 are LNHNV and YYDKDF (reference sequence). The CDR3 has 12 amino acids. The ends were cut back, 0 bases at V and 6 bases at J, with 3 bases in the middle. The CDR3: CATSRDQNTIYF. The CDR3 DNA is TGTGCCACCAGCAGAGATCAAAACACCATATATTTT.

The chain links TRBV18 to TRBJ2-3, with D perhaps matching TRBD2 (6 bases). With 3 bases removed from V and 5 bases from J, the gap between germline ends came to 21 bases. CDR1 KGHSH and CDR2 LQKENI come from the germline V gene. CDR3 length equals 17 residues. The CDR3 region has the DNA TGTGCCAGCTCACCCGCTTGGACTACTCTATCATTAGATACGCAGTATTTT. Its translation: CASSPAWTTLSLDTQYF.

This chain uses TRBV3-1 (or the pseudogene TRBV3-2) with TRBJ1-3; D perhaps matches TRBD1 (6 bases). From germline, CDR1 is LGHDT and CDR2 YNNKEL (reference sequence). The length of the CDR3 is 16 residues. The V end lost 2 bases, the J end lost 4 bases, and 15 bases lay between the germline ends. The CDR3 is CASSQRYGDTGNTIYF. CDR3 nucleotide sequence: TGTGCCAGCAGCCAAAGGTACGGGGACACCGGAAACACCATATATTTT.

This clone was seen once. The chain is built from TRBV14 and TRBJ1-2, with a tentative D call TRBD1 (5 bases). Germline CDR1 is SGHDN and CDR2 is FVKESK. Deletions cut 2 bases from V and 3 bases from J, with 10 bases between. This CDR3 is 14 amino acids long. The CDR3 reads CASSQLDSDYGYTF. The CDR3 region has the DNA TGTGCCAGCAGCCAACTAGACAGCGACTATGGCTACACCTTC.

The rearrangement links TRBV5-4 to TRBJ2-5; the D is unclear. The CDR3 extends over 13 amino acids. Germline CDR1 reads SGHNT; CDR2 reads YYREEE (reference sequence). Trimming left V 4 bases short and J 3 bases short, with 10 bases between. In nucleotides, the CDR3 is TGTGCCAGCAGCACCACAACGAAAGAGACCCAGTACTTC. It codes for CASSTTTKETQYF.

The V gene is TRBV4-3, the J gene TRBJ2-2, with 7 bases fitting TRBD2. Germline V gene data show CDR1 as LGHNA and CDR2 as YSLEER. The ends lost 1 base at V and 6 bases at J; junction bases unmatched: 2. CDR3 length: 14 amino acids. The DNA of the CDR3 is TGCGCCAGCAGCCAAGCCGCGGGGGCCGGGGAGCTGTTTTTT. Its translation is CASSQAAGAGELFF.

This chain links TRBV5-8 with TRBJ1-3, with a possible D match to TRBD1 (6 bases). V was shortened by 8 bases and J by 4 bases, with 16 bases between the two germline ends. Germline values: CDR1 SGHTS, CDR2 YDEGEE. The CDR3 extends over 14 amino acids. The CDR3 DNA reads TGTGCCAGTGGCATACAGGGAAGCGGAAACACCATATATTTT. Translated, it gives CASGIQGSGNTIYF. The complete variable domain, with remaining parts taken from reference TRBV5-8 and TRBJ1-3, reads EAGVTQSPTHLIKTRGQQATLRCSPISGHTSVYWYQQALGLGLQFLLWYDEGEERNRGNFPPRFSGRQFPNYSSELNVNALELEDSALYLCASGIQGSGNTIYFGEGSWLTVV.

The chain combines TRBV5-5 with TRBJ1-2, with D maybe TRBD1 (5 bases). The CDR3 runs to 14 residues. Germline values: CDR1 SGHKS, CDR2 YYEKEE (reference sequence). Trimming removed 2 bases from V and 0 bases from J, with 8 bases in between. CDR3 loop: CASSLQASNYGYTF. DNA of the CDR3: TGTGCCAGCAGCTTACAGGCGTCTAACTATGGCTACACCTTC.